The 4 T cell receptor beta chains given below trace back to one sample, sequenced in a study of cytomegalovirus exposure and HLA in healthy donors (dated by TCRdb to 2016 to 2017). The library was made by the immunoSEQ multiplex PCR assay. The multiplex PCR relied on a mix of 60 forward primers for TCR Vbeta segments and 13 reverse primers for TCR Jbeta segments. In TCRdb, the immuneACCESS table is reduced to in-frame sequences with V and J assigned. These tables do not hold every clone; where another copy was compared, an unresolved V gene accounts for under half, and the others remain unexplained. The sample table lists more than 110,000 clones, 70% to 80% of them with a count of one. Of the sample, about 3.4% falls within the top ten clones. The specimen was PBMCs. Receptors originate from a female donor in good health and CMV-seronegative.

The gene calls are TRBV15 and TRBJ2-7; maybe TRBD2 (5 bases). In germline, CDR1 is LNHNV, CDR2 YYDKDF (reference sequence). V was pared by 4 bases and J by 5 bases, with 12 bases between. The CDR3 has 13 residues. As DNA, the CDR3 is TGTGCCACCAGCAACGGGCCGGGGAACGAGCAGTACTTC. Translated: CATSNGPGNEQYF. The full variable domain, rest sourced from reference TRBV15 and TRBJ2-7, is DAMVIQNPRYQVTQFGKPVTLSCSQTLNHNVMYWYQQKSSQAPKLLFHYYDKDFNNEADTPDNFQSRRPNTSFCFLDIRSPGLGDTAMYLCATSNGPGNEQYFGPGTRLTVT.

The V and J genes are TRBV5-1 and TRBJ1-2; 9 nucleotides align to TRBD1. The trim removed 0 bases at V and 7 bases at J, leaving 7 bases unmatched. The CDR3 has 15 residues. Germline loops: CDR1 SGHRS, CDR2 YFSETQ. The CDR3 bases are TGCGCCAGCAGCTTGGAGACAGGGGGTGTAGGTGGCTACACCTTC. Its translation: CASSLETGGVGGYTF.

The chain recombines TRBV27 with TRBJ2-5, with D perhaps TRBD2 (5 bases). The CDR3 extends over 13 amino acids. V was pared by 7 bases and J by 1 base, with 10 bases between. CDR1 MNHEY and CDR2 SMNVEV come from the germline V gene (reference sequence). The CDR3 here is CASTHSGQETQYF. DNA of the CDR3: TGTGCCAGCACCCACAGCGGCCAAGAGACCCAGTACTTC.

This chain's CDR3 is CASSLGQGWYNEQFF. The CDR3 DNA is TGTGCCAGCAGCTTAGGTCAGGGGTGGTACAATGAGCAGTTCTTC. The V gene is TRBV13, the J gene TRBJ2-1; maybe TRBD1 (6 bases). Trimming left V 0 bases short and J 4 bases short, with 10 bases between. This CDR3 comprises 15 residues. Germline V gives CDR1 PRHDT, CDR2 FYEKMQ (reference sequence).